This TCR beta chain derives from a study of blood T cells in healthy people across ages. The authors ran a second PCR of roughly 6 to 12 cycles using a sample-barcoded 5' primer and a J-beta primer mix. From the 5' RACE reads, TCRdb called clonotypes with MiXCR, one entry per CDR3 protein. This sample has about 560,000 distinct CDR3 sequences; about 25% occur once, and the top ten carry approximately 3.3%. CDR1 is MNHEY, CDR2 SMNVEV, per germline (reference sequence). The CDR3 runs to 22 residues. Germline trimming cut 5 bases from V and 0 bases from J; bases unmatched to any gene: 16. This sample was also put to use in a study of T cells of mothers and their children.

V usage is TRBV27 and J usage is TRBJ2-6; the match to TRBD2 covers 13 bases. Material: blood. This sequence was found in a boy aged 2 to 10 in good health. Here the CDR3 reads CASSPGPGLAGPLPSGANVLTF. For the CDR3, the DNA is TGTGCCAGCAGTCCAGGACCGGGACTAGCGGGGCCCCTTCCCTCTGGGGCCAACGTCCTGACTTTC. The full variable domain, rest sourced from reference TRBV27 and TRBJ2-6, is EAQVTQNPRYLITVTGKKLTVTCSQNMNHEYMSWYRQDPGLGLRQIYYSMNVEVTDKGDVPEGYKVSRKEKRNFPLILESPSPNQTSLYFCASSPGPGLAGPLPSGANVLTFGAGSRLTVL.